This T cell receptor (beta chain) originates from a study of naive and memory T cell subsets. Germline V CDR1 and CDR2: SEHNR, FQNEAQ (reference sequence). This CDR3 region has 14 residues. The V and J ends lost 5 bases and 7 bases respectively, with 18 bases between them. With respect to this clonotype: Its antigen is still unknown.

Two oligonucleotides, mixed equimolar, formed the beta constant-region primer covering TRBC1 and TRBC2. Ligated cDNA was amplified by four rounds of PCR with nested alpha and beta constant-region primers and SP2. The cDNA 3' end received a ligated single-stranded oligonucleotide carrying the SP2 primer and a 12-nucleotide UMI. TCRdb re-called the UMI-ligation and nested PCR reads with MiXCR, one entry per CDR3 protein. The data contain roughly 17,000 distinct CDR3 sequences, roughly 8.7% of them seen just once; the ten biggest clones take up roughly 23%. Points from the study as a whole: The power law exponent of TCR abundance differed between naive and memory cells.

Alpha and beta libraries were amplified separately from the second PCR onward. The V call is TRBV7-9, the J call TRBJ2-7; D possibly corresponds to TRBD2 (5 bases). The receptor was derived from a human donor in good health. Input material: central memory CD8+ T cells from blood. This CDR3 is CASSPTGREREQYF. The CDR3 nucleotides read TGTGCCAGCAGCCCTACGGGTCGGGAACGGGAGCAGTACTTC.